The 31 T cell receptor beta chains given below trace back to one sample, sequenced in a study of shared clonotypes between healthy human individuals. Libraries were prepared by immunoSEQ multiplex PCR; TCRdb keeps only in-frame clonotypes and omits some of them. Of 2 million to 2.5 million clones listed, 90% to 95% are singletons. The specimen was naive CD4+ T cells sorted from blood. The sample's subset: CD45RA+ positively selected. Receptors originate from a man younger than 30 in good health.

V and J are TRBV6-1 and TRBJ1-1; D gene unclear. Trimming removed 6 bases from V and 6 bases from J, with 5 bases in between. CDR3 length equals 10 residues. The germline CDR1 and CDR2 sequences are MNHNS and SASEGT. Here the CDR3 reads CASSLSEAFF. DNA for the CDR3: TGTGCCAGCAGCCTGTCTGAAGCTTTCTTT.

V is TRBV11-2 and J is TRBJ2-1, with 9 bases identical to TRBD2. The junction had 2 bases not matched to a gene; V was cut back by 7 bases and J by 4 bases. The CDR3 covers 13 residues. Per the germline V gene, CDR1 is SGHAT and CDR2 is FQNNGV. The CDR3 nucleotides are TGTGCCAGCACTAGCGGGATTTACAATGAGCAGTTCTTC. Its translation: CASTSGIYNEQFF.

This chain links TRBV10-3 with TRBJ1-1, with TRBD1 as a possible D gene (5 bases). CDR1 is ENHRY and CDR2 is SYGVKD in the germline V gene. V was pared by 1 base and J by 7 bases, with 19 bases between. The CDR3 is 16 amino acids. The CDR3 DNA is TGTGCCATCAGTGAGTACGCGGGAAGACAGCCTATTGAAGCTTTCTTT. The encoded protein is CAISEYAGRQPIEAFF.

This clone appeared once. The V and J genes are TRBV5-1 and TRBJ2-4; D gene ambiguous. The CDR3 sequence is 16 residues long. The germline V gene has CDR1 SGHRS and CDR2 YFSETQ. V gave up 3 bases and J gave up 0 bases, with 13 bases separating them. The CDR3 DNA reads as TGCGCCAGCAGCTCGGGCGCAGCCCTAGCCAAAAACATTCAGTACTTC. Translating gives CASSSGAALAKNIQYF.

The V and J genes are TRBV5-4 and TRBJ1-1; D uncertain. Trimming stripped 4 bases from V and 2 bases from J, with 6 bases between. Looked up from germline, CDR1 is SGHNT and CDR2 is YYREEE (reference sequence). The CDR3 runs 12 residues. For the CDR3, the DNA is TGTGCCAGCAGCCATCGTAACACTGAAGCTTTCTTT. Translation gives CASSHRNTEAFF.

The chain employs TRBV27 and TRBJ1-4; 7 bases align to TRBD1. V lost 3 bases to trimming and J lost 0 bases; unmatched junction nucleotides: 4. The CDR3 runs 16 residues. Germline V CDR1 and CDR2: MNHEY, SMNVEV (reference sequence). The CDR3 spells CASSLDRRATNEKLFF. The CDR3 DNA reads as TGTGCCAGCAGTTTGGACAGGCGCGCAACTAATGAAAAACTGTTTTTT.

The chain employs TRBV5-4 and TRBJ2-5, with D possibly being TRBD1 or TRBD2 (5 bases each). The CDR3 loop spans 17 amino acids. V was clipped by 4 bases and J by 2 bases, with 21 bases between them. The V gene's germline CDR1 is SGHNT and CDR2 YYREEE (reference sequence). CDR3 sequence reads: CASSHPGQGAGQETQYF. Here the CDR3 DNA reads TGTGCCAGCAGCCACCCGGGGCAGGGAGCAGGGCAAGAGACCCAGTACTTC.

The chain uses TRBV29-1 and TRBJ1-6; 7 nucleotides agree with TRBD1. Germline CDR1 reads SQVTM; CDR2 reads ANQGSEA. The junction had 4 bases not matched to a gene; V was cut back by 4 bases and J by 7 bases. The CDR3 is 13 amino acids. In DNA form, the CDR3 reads TGCAGCGTTGCCCAGGGGGGCAATTCACCCCTCCACTTT. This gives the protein CSVAQGGNSPLHF. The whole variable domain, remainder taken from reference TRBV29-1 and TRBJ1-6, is SAVISQKPSRDICQRGTSLTIQCQVDSQVTMMFWYRQQPGQSLTLIATANQGSEATYESGFVIDKFPISRPNLTFSTLTVSNMSPEDSSIYLCSVAQGGNSPLHFGNGTRLTVT.

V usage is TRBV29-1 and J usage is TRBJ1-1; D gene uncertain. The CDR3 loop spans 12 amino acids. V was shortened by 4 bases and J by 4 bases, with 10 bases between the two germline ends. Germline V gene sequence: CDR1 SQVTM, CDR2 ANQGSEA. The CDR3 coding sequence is TGCAGCGTTGGTCTGGGTGGCACTGAAGCTTTCTTT. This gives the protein CSVGLGGTEAFF.

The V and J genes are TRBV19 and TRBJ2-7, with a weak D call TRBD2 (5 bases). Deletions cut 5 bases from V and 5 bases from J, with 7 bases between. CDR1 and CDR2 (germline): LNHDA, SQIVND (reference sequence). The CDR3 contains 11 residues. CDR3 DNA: TGTGCCAGTAGTGAGGGCCACGAGCAGTACTTC. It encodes CASSEGHEQYF.

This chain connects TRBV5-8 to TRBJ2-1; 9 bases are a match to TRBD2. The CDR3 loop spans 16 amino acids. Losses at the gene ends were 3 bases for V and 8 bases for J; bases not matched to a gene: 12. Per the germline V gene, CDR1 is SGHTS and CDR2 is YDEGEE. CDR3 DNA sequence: TGTGCCAGCAGCTCCATACTAGGCGGGAGGGACGATGAGCAGTTCTTC. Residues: CASSSILGGRDDEQFF.

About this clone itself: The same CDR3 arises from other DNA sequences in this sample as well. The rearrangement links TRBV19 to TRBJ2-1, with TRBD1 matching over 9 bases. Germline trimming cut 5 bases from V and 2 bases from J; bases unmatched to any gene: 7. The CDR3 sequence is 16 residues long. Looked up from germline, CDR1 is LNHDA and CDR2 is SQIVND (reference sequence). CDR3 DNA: TGTGCCAGTAGTGTCTCCGGGACAGGGCCCTACAATGAGCAGTTCTTC. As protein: CASSVSGTGPYNEQFF.

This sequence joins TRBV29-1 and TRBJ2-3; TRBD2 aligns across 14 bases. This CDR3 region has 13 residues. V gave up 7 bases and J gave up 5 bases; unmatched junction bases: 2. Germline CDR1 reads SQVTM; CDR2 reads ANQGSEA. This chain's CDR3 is CSEGTSGGDTQYF. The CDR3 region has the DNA TGCAGCGAGGGGACTAGCGGGGGAGATACGCAGTATTTT.

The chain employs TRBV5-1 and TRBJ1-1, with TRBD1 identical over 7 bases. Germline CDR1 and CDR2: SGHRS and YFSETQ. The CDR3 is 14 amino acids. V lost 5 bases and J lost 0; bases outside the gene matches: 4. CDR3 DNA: TGCGCCAGCAGTGAGGGGGCCCTGAACACTGAAGCTTTCTTT. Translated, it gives CASSEGALNTEAFF.

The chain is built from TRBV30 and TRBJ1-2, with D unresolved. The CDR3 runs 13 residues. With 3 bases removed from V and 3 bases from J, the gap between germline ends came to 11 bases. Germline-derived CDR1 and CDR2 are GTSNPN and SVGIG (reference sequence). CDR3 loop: CAWSPHWYYGYTF. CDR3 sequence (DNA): TGTGCCTGGAGCCCACACTGGTACTATGGCTACACCTTC.

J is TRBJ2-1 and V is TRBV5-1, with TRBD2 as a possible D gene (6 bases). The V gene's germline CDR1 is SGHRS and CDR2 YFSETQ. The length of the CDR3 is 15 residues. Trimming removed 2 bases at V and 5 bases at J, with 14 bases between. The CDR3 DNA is TGCGCCAGCAGCTTATTTCGCGGGATTAACAATGAGCAGTTCTTC. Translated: CASSLFRGINNEQFF.

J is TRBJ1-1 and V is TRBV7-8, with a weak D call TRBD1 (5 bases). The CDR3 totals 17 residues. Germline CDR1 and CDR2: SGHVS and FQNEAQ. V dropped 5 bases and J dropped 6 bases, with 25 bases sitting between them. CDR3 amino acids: CASSPPARGVSVSEAFF. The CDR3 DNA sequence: TGTGCCAGCAGCCCACCCGCAAGAGGGGTTTCTGTCTCTGAAGCTTTCTTT.

CDR3 residues: CASSAGLAGGQTQYF. CDR3 bases: TGTGCCAGCAGTGCGGGACTAGCGGGAGGACAGACCCAGTACTTC. The V gene is TRBV6-1, the J gene TRBJ2-5; 15 nucleotides align to TRBD2. Germline V gene sequence: CDR1 MNHNS, CDR2 SASEGT. After removal of 4 bases from V and 6 bases from J, the junction contained 3 bases not matched to a gene. The CDR3 totals 15 residues.

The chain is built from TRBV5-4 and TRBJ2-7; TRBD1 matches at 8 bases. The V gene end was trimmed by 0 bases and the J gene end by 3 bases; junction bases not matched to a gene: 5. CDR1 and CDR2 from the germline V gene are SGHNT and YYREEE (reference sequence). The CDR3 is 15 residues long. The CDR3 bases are TGTGCCAGCAGCTTGGGCCCGACAGGGGACTACGAGCAGTACTTC. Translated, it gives CASSLGPTGDYEQYF.

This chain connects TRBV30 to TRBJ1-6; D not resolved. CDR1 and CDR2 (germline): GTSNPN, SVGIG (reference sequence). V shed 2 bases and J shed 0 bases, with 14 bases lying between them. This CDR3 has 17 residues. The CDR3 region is CAWSKGPMSSYNSPLHF. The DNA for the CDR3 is TGTGCCTGGAGTAAGGGCCCGATGAGCTCCTATAATTCACCCCTCCACTTT.

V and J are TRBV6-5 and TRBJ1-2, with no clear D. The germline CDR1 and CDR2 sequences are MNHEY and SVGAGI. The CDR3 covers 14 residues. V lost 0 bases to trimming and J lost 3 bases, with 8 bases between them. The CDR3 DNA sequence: TGTGCCAGCAGTTACTCTCGGCTTCACTATGGCTACACCTTC. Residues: CASSYSRLHYGYTF.

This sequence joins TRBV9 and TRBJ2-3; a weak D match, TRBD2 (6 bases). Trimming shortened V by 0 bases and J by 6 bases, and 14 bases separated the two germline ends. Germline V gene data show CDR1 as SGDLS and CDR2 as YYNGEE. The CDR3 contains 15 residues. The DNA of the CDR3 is TGTGCCAGCAGCGTAGTCGGGGGTCATGGGGATACGCAGTATTTT. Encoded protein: CASSVVGGHGDTQYF.

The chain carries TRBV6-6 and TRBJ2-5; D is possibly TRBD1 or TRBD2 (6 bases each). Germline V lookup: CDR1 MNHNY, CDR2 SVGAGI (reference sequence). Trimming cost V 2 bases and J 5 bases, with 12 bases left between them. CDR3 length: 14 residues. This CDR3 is CASSYPGAGETQYF. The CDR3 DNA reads TGTGCCAGCAGTTACCCGGGGGCAGGCGAGACCCAGTACTTC.

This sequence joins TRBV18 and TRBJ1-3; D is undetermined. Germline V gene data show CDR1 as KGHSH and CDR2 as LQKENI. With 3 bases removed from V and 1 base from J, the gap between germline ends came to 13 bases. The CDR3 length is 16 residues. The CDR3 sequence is CASSPPGLGSGNTIYF. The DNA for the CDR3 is TGTGCCAGCTCACCTCCGGGCCTCGGATCTGGAAACACCATATATTTT.

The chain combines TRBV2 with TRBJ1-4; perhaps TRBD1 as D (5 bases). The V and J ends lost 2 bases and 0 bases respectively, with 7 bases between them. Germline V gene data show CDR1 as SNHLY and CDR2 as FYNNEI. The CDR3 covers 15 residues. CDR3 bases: TGTGCCAGCAGTGAATGGGACTCAACTAATGAAAAACTGTTTTTT. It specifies CASSEWDSTNEKLFF.

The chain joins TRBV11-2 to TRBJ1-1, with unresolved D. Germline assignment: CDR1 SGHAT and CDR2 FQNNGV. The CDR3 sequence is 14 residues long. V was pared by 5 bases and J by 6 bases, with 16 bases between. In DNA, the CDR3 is TGTGCCAGCAGCCAGGACCTCCGGTCCGCTGAAGCTTTCTTT. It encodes CASSQDLRSAEAFF.

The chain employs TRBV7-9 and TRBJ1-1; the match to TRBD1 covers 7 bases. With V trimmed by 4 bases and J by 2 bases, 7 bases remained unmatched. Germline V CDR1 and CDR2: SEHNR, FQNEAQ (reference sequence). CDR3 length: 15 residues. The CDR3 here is CASSSYGTANTEAFF. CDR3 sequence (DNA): TGTGCCAGCAGCTCTTACGGGACAGCAAACACTGAAGCTTTCTTT.

This CDR3 is CACQGQGLSPLHF. CDR3 nucleotide sequence: TGTGCCTGTCAAGGACAGGGTTTATCACCCCTCCACTTT. The chain combines TRBV30 with TRBJ1-6; 8 bases fit TRBD1. This CDR3 has 13 residues. Losses at the gene ends were 6 bases for V and 10 bases for J; bases not matched to a gene: 8. Germline lookup yields CDR1 GTSNPN and CDR2 SVGIG (reference sequence).

CDR3 nucleotide sequence: TGTGCCAGCAGCTTAAAGGGGACTAGCGGGAAAATGGAGACCCAGTACTTC. Residues: CASSLKGTSGKMETQYF. The chain recombines TRBV5-6 with TRBJ2-5; 13 nucleotides match TRBD2. The CDR3 spans 17 residues. Germline values: CDR1 SGHDT, CDR2 YYEEEE. V dropped 2 bases and J dropped 5; count of bases not matched to a gene: 9.

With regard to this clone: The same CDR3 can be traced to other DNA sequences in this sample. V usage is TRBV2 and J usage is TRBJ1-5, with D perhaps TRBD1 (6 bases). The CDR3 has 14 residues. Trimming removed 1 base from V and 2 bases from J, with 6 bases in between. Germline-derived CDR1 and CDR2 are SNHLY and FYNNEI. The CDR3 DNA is TGTGCCAGCAGTGAAGAGGGGGGCAATCAGCCCCAGCATTTT. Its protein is CASSEEGGNQPQHF.

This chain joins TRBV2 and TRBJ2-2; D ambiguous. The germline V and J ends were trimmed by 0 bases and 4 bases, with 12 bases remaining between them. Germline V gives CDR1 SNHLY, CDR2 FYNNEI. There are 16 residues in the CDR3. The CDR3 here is CASSEAAISRTGELFF. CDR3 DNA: TGTGCCAGCAGTGAAGCCGCAATAAGTCGCACCGGGGAGCTGTTTTTT.